These T cell receptor beta chains were read from a single sample in a study of T-cell memory formation after mild COVID-19. TCRdb re-called the 5' RACE reads through MiXCR, storing one row per CDR3 protein. The sample lists under 200,000 distinct CDR3 sequences, approximately 13% occurring once. Sequencing input: PBMCs or a T cell subset sorted from them (not recorded which). The receptors derive from a young man who had mild COVID-19 (a few samples of this study predate the infection). Cell type and time point are not known. Each CDR3 is given with its conserved first and last residue. The order of the fields is D gene, clone size, J gene, V gene, CDR3 protein, CDR3 DNA. D genes are given only for firm matches. Clone size is not always given. Where it is, it says once, few, many or a class for expanded clones.

d_gene: -; abundance: -; j_gene: TRBJ1-4; v_gene: TRBV25-1; CDR3aa: CASSESQGSNEKLFF; CDR3nt: TGTGCCAGCAGTGAATCTCAGGGGTCTAATGAAAAACTGTTTTTT
d_gene: -; abundance: -; j_gene: TRBJ2-7; v_gene: TRBV7-9; CDR3aa: CASSRGGNEQYF; CDR3nt: TGTGCCAGCAGCAGAGGGGGAAACGAGCAGTACTTC
d_gene: -; abundance: -; j_gene: TRBJ2-7; v_gene: TRBV5-1; CDR3aa: CASSITGSPHEQYF; CDR3nt: TGCGCCAGCAGCATTACAGGGTCCCCCCACGAGCAGTACTTC
d_gene: -; abundance: many; j_gene: TRBJ2-2; v_gene: TRBV12-3/TRBV12-4; CDR3aa: CASSRPPDTGELFF; CDR3nt: TGTGCCAGCAGCCGACCGCCAGACACCGGGGAGCTGTTTTTT
d_gene: TRBD2; abundance: few; j_gene: TRBJ2-2; v_gene: TRBV6-5; CDR3aa: CASSYSRQRGVPNTGELFF; CDR3nt: TGTGCCAGCAGTTACTCGAGGCAGCGGGGGGTGCCGAACACCGGGGAGCTGTTTTTT
d_gene: TRBD1; abundance: -; j_gene: TRBJ1-4; v_gene: TRBV5-1; CDR3aa: CASSSGTGTGRAEKLFF; CDR3nt: TGCGCCAGCAGCTCGGGGACAGGGACCGGCAGGGCCGAAAAACTGTTTTTT
d_gene: -; abundance: -; j_gene: TRBJ1-5; v_gene: TRBV7-8; CDR3aa: CASSLSSEPWSLSNQPQHF; CDR3nt: TGTGCCAGCAGCTTAAGTAGCGAGCCGTGGTCTCTTAGCAATCAGCCCCAGCATTTT
d_gene: -; abundance: many; j_gene: TRBJ1-2; v_gene: TRBV5-4; CDR3aa: CASSFGPDYGYTF; CDR3nt: TGTGCCAGCAGCTTCGGACCCGACTATGGCTACACCTTC
d_gene: TRBD2; abundance: few; j_gene: TRBJ2-1; v_gene: TRBV5-1; CDR3aa: CASSSGTSTDEQFF; CDR3nt: TGCGCCAGCAGCTCCGGGACTAGCACGGATGAGCAGTTCTTC
d_gene: -; abundance: few; j_gene: TRBJ1-2; v_gene: TRBV20-1; CDR3aa: CRSWGANNYGYTF; CDR3nt: TGCAGGAGCTGGGGGGCAAACAACTATGGCTACACCTTC
d_gene: TRBD1; abundance: -; j_gene: TRBJ2-1; v_gene: TRBV7-9; CDR3aa: CASSSDRGNEQFF; CDR3nt: TGTGCCAGCAGCTCAGACAGGGGCAATGAGCAGTTCTTC
d_gene: -; abundance: -; j_gene: TRBJ2-2; v_gene: TRBV7-2; CDR3aa: CASSSYPGVGELFF; CDR3nt: TGTGCCAGCAGCTCATATCCGGGGGTCGGGGAGCTGTTTTTT
d_gene: TRBD2; abundance: -; j_gene: TRBJ2-6; v_gene: TRBV19; CDR3aa: CASREGSGEPGANVLTF; CDR3nt: TGTGCCAGCCGGGAGGGGTCAGGTGAGCCTGGGGCCAACGTCCTGACTTTC
d_gene: -; abundance: -; j_gene: TRBJ2-2; v_gene: TRBV10-3; CDR3aa: CAISVRSKGNTGELFF; CDR3nt: TGTGCCATCAGTGTCCGATCGAAGGGGAACACCGGGGAGCTGTTTTTT
d_gene: -; abundance: -; j_gene: TRBJ1-6; v_gene: TRBV3-1; CDR3aa: CASSQGQDSPLHF; CDR3nt: TGTGCCAGCAGCCAAGGCCAGGATTCACCCCTCCACTTT
d_gene: TRBD1; abundance: few; j_gene: TRBJ2-3; v_gene: TRBV5-1; CDR3aa: CASSIGQGAFASTDTQYF; CDR3nt: TGCGCCAGCAGCATTGGACAGGGGGCTTTCGCTAGCACAGATACGCAGTATTTT
d_gene: -; abundance: many; j_gene: TRBJ2-2; v_gene: TRBV3-1; CDR3aa: CASSQGPGELFF; CDR3nt: TGTGCCAGCAGCCAAGGGCCCGGGGAGCTGTTTTTT
d_gene: -; abundance: many; j_gene: TRBJ1-3; v_gene: TRBV5-1; CDR3aa: CASSLDAAGAFGNTIYF; CDR3nt: TGCGCCAGCAGCTTGGACGCCGCGGGCGCATTCGGAAACACCATATATTTT
d_gene: -; abundance: many; j_gene: TRBJ2-3; v_gene: TRBV12-3/TRBV12-4; CDR3aa: CASSSADTQYF; CDR3nt: TGTGCCAGCAGTTCCGCAGATACGCAGTATTTT
d_gene: TRBD1; abundance: -; j_gene: TRBJ1-6; v_gene: TRBV3-1; CDR3aa: CASSHEGGQAGAPLHF; CDR3nt: TGTGCCAGCAGCCATGAGGGGGGACAGGCTGGGGCACCCCTCCACTTT
d_gene: -; abundance: -; j_gene: TRBJ2-7; v_gene: TRBV20-1; CDR3aa: CSARDRGPNEQYF; CDR3nt: TGCAGTGCTAGAGATCGGGGGCCGAATGAGCAGTACTTC
d_gene: -; abundance: few; j_gene: TRBJ2-1; v_gene: TRBV12-3/TRBV12-4; CDR3aa: CASSLDQARGGEQFF; CDR3nt: TGTGCCAGCAGTTTAGACCAGGCTAGGGGTGGTGAGCAGTTCTTC
d_gene: TRBD2; abundance: few; j_gene: TRBJ2-5; v_gene: TRBV4-2; CDR3aa: CASSHRTSGGTFQETQYF; CDR3nt: TGTGCCAGCAGCCATCGGACTAGCGGGGGGACTTTCCAAGAGACCCAGTACTTC
d_gene: TRBD1; abundance: many; j_gene: TRBJ1-1; v_gene: TRBV20-1; CDR3aa: CSARQGSGNTEAFF; CDR3nt: TGCAGTGCTCGACAGGGGTCGGGGAACACTGAAGCTTTCTTT
d_gene: TRBD1; abundance: few; j_gene: TRBJ1-2; v_gene: TRBV18; CDR3aa: CASSPQSGTGQYGYTF; CDR3nt: TGTGCCAGCTCACCACAAAGCGGGACAGGACAATATGGCTACACCTTC
d_gene: -; abundance: -; j_gene: TRBJ2-3; v_gene: TRBV4-1; CDR3aa: CASSQATGGSGLGTDTQYF; CDR3nt: TGCGCCAGCAGCCAAGCCACAGGAGGTTCGGGACTTGGCACAGATACGCAGTATTTT
d_gene: -; abundance: -; j_gene: TRBJ2-5; v_gene: TRBV7-8; CDR3aa: CASSLATRQETQYF; CDR3nt: TGTGCCAGCAGCTTAGCGACACGACAAGAGACCCAGTACTTC
d_gene: TRBD2; abundance: -; j_gene: TRBJ2-3; v_gene: TRBV4-3; CDR3aa: CASSQAATSQGTDTQYF; CDR3nt: TGCGCCAGCAGCCAAGCAGCGACTAGCCAAGGCACAGATACGCAGTATTTT
d_gene: -; abundance: -; j_gene: TRBJ1-1; v_gene: TRBV20-1; CDR3aa: CSAPRTENTEAFF; CDR3nt: TGCAGTGCTCCCCGGACAGAAAACACTGAAGCTTTCTTT
d_gene: -; abundance: -; j_gene: TRBJ2-7; v_gene: TRBV11-2; CDR3aa: CASSPSGHPYEQYF; CDR3nt: TGTGCCAGCAGCCCCTCGGGGCATCCCTACGAGCAGTACTTC
d_gene: -; abundance: -; j_gene: TRBJ2-3; v_gene: TRBV7-9; CDR3aa: CASSNALWTPSGTDTQYF; CDR3nt: TGTGCCAGCAGCAACGCATTGTGGACTCCTAGCGGCACAGATACGCAGTATTTT
d_gene: -; abundance: -; j_gene: TRBJ1-4; v_gene: TRBV4-1; CDR3aa: CASSQGATNEKLFF; CDR3nt: TGCGCCAGCAGCCAAGGTGCAACTAATGAAAAACTGTTTTTT
d_gene: -; abundance: -; j_gene: TRBJ1-3; v_gene: TRBV12-3/TRBV12-4; CDR3aa: CASSPRPGARTIYF; CDR3nt: TGTGCCAGCAGTCCAAGACCAGGGGCCCGCACCATATATTTT
d_gene: TRBD2; abundance: -; j_gene: TRBJ2-3; v_gene: TRBV5-1; CDR3aa: CASSFGTSGVPDTQYF; CDR3nt: TGCGCCAGCAGTTTTGGGACTAGCGGGGTCCCAGATACGCAGTATTTT
d_gene: -; abundance: many; j_gene: TRBJ2-1; v_gene: TRBV2; CDR3aa: CASSEIGPAGAEQFF; CDR3nt: TGTGCCAGCAGTGAAATTGGGCCAGCAGGGGCTGAGCAGTTCTTC
d_gene: -; abundance: few; j_gene: TRBJ2-3; v_gene: TRBV5-1; CDR3aa: CASSLAQHTDTQYF; CDR3nt: TGCGCCAGCAGCTTGGCGCAACACACAGATACGCAGTATTTT
d_gene: -; abundance: many; j_gene: TRBJ2-5; v_gene: TRBV5-1; CDR3aa: CASSGGGRGETQYF; CDR3nt: TGCGCCAGCAGCGGCGGAGGGCGAGGAGAGACCCAGTACTTC
d_gene: TRBD1; abundance: many; j_gene: TRBJ1-6; v_gene: TRBV7-8; CDR3aa: CASRGDRESYNSPLHF; CDR3nt: TGTGCCAGCAGGGGGGACAGGGAGTCCTATAATTCACCCCTCCACTTT
d_gene: -; abundance: many; j_gene: TRBJ2-3; v_gene: TRBV7-8; CDR3aa: CASSLAGTSTDTQYF; CDR3nt: TGTGCCAGCAGCTTAGCCGGGACTAGCACAGATACGCAGTATTTT
d_gene: TRBD2; abundance: once; j_gene: TRBJ2-7; v_gene: TRBV20-1; CDR3aa: CSARTSGGNEQYF; CDR3nt: TGCAGTGCTCGGACTAGCGGAGGAAACGAGCAGTACTTC
d_gene: -; abundance: -; j_gene: TRBJ2-7; v_gene: TRBV14; CDR3aa: CASSQQLSYEQYF; CDR3nt: TGTGCCAGCAGCCAACAACTTTCCTACGAGCAGTACTTC
d_gene: -; abundance: few; j_gene: TRBJ2-5; v_gene: TRBV6-5; CDR3aa: CASSYNGQETQYF; CDR3nt: TGTGCCAGCAGTTACAACGGGCAAGAGACCCAGTACTTC
d_gene: TRBD2; abundance: few; j_gene: TRBJ2-3; v_gene: TRBV4-3; CDR3aa: CASSRAASSGPDTQYF; CDR3nt: TGCGCCAGCAGCCGCGCCGCTAGTAGCGGGCCAGATACGCAGTATTTT
d_gene: -; abundance: -; j_gene: TRBJ2-5; v_gene: TRBV3-1; CDR3aa: CASSQGANLQETQYF; CDR3nt: TGTGCCAGCAGCCAAGGCGCTAACCTCCAAGAGACCCAGTACTTC
d_gene: -; abundance: -; j_gene: TRBJ2-3; v_gene: TRBV5-4; CDR3aa: CASSLRGGGGDTQYF; CDR3nt: TGTGCCAGCAGCTTGAGGGGGGGCGGTGGAGATACGCAGTATTTT
d_gene: -; abundance: -; j_gene: TRBJ1-4; v_gene: TRBV12-3/TRBV12-4; CDR3aa: CASSGLSRGEKLFF; CDR3nt: TGTGCCAGCAGTGGCCTCTCCCGGGGAGAAAAACTGTTTTTT
d_gene: TRBD2; abundance: many; j_gene: TRBJ2-2; v_gene: TRBV4-3; CDR3aa: CASSQLPVSGGAVTGELFF; CDR3nt: TGCGCCAGCAGCCAGTTACCCGTTAGCGGGGGGGCCGTCACCGGGGAGCTGTTTTTT
d_gene: TRBD2; abundance: -; j_gene: TRBJ2-3; v_gene: TRBV7-2; CDR3aa: CASSPAPYWTSGVTDTQYF; CDR3nt: TGTGCCAGCAGCCCGGCACCATACTGGACTAGCGGGGTTACAGATACGCAGTATTTT
d_gene: -; abundance: -; j_gene: TRBJ2-3; v_gene: TRBV6-2/TRBV6-3; CDR3aa: CASRGVVTSTDTQYF; CDR3nt: TGTGCCAGCAGGGGAGTGGTGACTAGCACAGATACGCAGTATTTT
d_gene: -; abundance: -; j_gene: TRBJ2-2; v_gene: TRBV29-1; CDR3aa: CSAVVGAYTGELFF; CDR3nt: TGCAGCGCAGTAGTGGGGGCCTACACCGGGGAGCTGTTTTTT
d_gene: TRBD1; abundance: many; j_gene: TRBJ2-2; v_gene: TRBV4-3; CDR3aa: CASSLGTGLAGELFF; CDR3nt: TGCGCCAGCAGCCTAGGGACAGGGTTGGCCGGGGAGCTGTTTTTT
d_gene: -; abundance: few; j_gene: TRBJ2-5; v_gene: TRBV5-1; CDR3aa: CASSLIPGSQETQYF; CDR3nt: TGCGCCAGCAGCTTGATCCCGGGCAGCCAAGAGACCCAGTACTTC
d_gene: TRBD1; abundance: once; j_gene: TRBJ1-2; v_gene: TRBV12-3/TRBV12-4; CDR3aa: CASSWDRGVNGYTF; CDR3nt: TGTGCCAGCAGTTGGGACAGGGGGGTTAATGGCTACACCTTC
d_gene: -; abundance: few; j_gene: TRBJ1-1; v_gene: TRBV9; CDR3aa: CASSPGGAQSAEAFF; CDR3nt: TGTGCCAGCAGCCCCGGGGGGGCCCAAAGCGCTGAAGCTTTCTTT
d_gene: -; abundance: few; j_gene: TRBJ1-4; v_gene: TRBV20-1; CDR3aa: CSARPRTAEKLFF; CDR3nt: TGCAGTGCTAGACCGAGGACAGCTGAAAAACTGTTTTTT
d_gene: TRBD2; abundance: many; j_gene: TRBJ2-5; v_gene: TRBV9; CDR3aa: CASSVGGQAGVETQYF; CDR3nt: TGTGCCAGCAGCGTAGGAGGCCAGGCGGGGGTGGAGACCCAGTACTTC
d_gene: TRBD2; abundance: many; j_gene: TRBJ2-3; v_gene: TRBV20-1; CDR3aa: CSATPRGSGEPDTQYF; CDR3nt: TGCAGTGCTACCCCCCGGGGTAGCGGGGAACCAGATACGCAGTATTTT
d_gene: TRBD1; abundance: many; j_gene: TRBJ1-1; v_gene: TRBV19; CDR3aa: CASSVGQWNTEAFF; CDR3nt: TGTGCCAGTAGTGTGGGACAGTGGAACACTGAAGCTTTCTTT
d_gene: TRBD1; abundance: few; j_gene: TRBJ2-2; v_gene: TRBV12-3/TRBV12-4; CDR3aa: CASSQRTGLSGGELFF; CDR3nt: TGTGCCAGCAGTCAGAGGACAGGCCTTTCGGGCGGGGAGCTGTTTTTT
d_gene: -; abundance: -; j_gene: TRBJ2-3; v_gene: TRBV7-2; CDR3aa: CASTPKRGLTDTQYF; CDR3nt: TGTGCCAGCACCCCGAAACGGGGCCTCACAGATACGCAGTATTTT